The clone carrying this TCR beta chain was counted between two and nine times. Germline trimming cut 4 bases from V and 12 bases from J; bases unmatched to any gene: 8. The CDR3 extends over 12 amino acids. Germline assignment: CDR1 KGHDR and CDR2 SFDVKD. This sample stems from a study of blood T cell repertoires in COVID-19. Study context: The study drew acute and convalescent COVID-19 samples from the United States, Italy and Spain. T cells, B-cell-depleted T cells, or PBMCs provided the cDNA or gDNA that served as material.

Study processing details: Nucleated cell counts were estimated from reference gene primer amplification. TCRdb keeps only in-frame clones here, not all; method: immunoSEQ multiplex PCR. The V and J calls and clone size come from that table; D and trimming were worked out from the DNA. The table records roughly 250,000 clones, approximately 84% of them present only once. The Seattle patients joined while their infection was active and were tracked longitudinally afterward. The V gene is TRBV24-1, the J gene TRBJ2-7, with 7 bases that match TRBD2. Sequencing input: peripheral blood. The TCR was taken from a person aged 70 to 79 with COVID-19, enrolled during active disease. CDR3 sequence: CATSEFGLVLYF. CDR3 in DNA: TGTGCCACCAGTGAATTCGGACTAGTGTTGTACTTC.